Listed here are 5 T cell receptor beta chains from one sample, sequenced in a study of chemoradiotherapy in HPV16-positive cancers. Generated by immunoSEQ multiplex PCR, the TCRdb table keeps only in-frame clones and is missing some. The table shows some 6,600 clones, with 81% occurring only once. The source was tumor tissue, collected from a patient who underwent chemoradiotherapy. The source is a human donor with HPV-associated anogenital cancer.

Only one count was recorded for this clone. The chain has TRBV7-2 and TRBJ1-1; D is ambiguous. This CDR3 spans 13 amino acids. Trimming shortened V by 1 base and J by 10 bases, and 13 bases separated the two germline ends. Germline CDR1 and CDR2: SGHTA and FQGNSA. CDR3 nucleotide sequence: TGTGCCAGCAGCTTAGGAGGGAATGGGCGAGCTTTCTTT. Amino acid sequence: CASSLGGNGRAFF.

CDR3 in amino acids: CASSFTRTYNEQFF. For the CDR3, the DNA is TGTGCCAGCAGTTTCACTCGGACCTACAATGAGCAGTTCTTC. The rearrangement joins TRBV28 to TRBJ2-1; D remains ambiguous. The CDR3 sequence is 14 residues long. CDR1 is MDHEN and CDR2 is SYDVKM in the germline V gene. The V and J ends lost 3 bases and 2 bases respectively, with 8 bases between them.

This clone has a single count. The chain links TRBV5-1 to TRBJ1-1; 7 nucleotides match TRBD1. Germline lookup yields CDR1 SGHRS and CDR2 YFSETQ. Trimming cost V 0 bases and J 1 base; bases outside gene matches: 9. CDR3 size: 17 residues. The CDR3 nucleotides are TGCGCCAGCAGCTTGGGACAGGGAGGAGGGGCGAACACTGAAGCTTTCTTT. This gives the protein CASSLGQGGGANTEAFF.

The chain recombines TRBV5-4 with TRBJ1-1; D not resolved. Germline CDR1 and CDR2: SGHNT and YYREEE (reference sequence). V lost 4 bases and J lost 1, with 11 bases in between. The CDR3 runs to 14 residues. The CDR3 reads CASSRDVRNTEAFF. CDR3 DNA: TGTGCCAGCAGCCGAGACGTACGGAACACTGAAGCTTTCTTT.

The V call is TRBV7-6, the J call TRBJ2-5, with D possibly being TRBD1 or TRBD2 (6 bases each). The CDR3 has 18 residues. V was pared by 4 bases and J by 2 bases, with 23 bases between. Germline CDR1 and CDR2: SGHVS and FNYEAQ. CDR3 DNA sequence: TGTGCCAGCAGCTCAGGGGTCGCTAGCGCAGGTTGGCAAGAGACCCAGTACTTC. It specifies CASSSGVASAGWQETQYF.